The entry below describes one T cell receptor beta chain. The antigen is unknown. The memory T cells were sequenced right after ex vivo isolation, without culture. Clones were sequenced by immunoSEQ multiplex PCR, and TCRdb holds only the in-frame ones, with some missing. The profile shows fewer than 10,000 clones, roughly 84% of them singletons. The sample originates from a study of CD4 T cell repertoires in COVID-19. Overall study: After roughly 10 days of IL-2 expansion, CFSE-low cells were relabeled and restimulated with other coronavirus spikes.

Study-wide findings and caveats: Two or all three memory subsets shared several highly expanded SARS-CoV-2-reactive clonotypes. SARS-CoV and/or HKU1 spike cultures shared between roughly 7 and 25% of SARS-CoV-2 clonotypes.

The CDR3 consists of 13 residues. Between the trimmed V and J ends, which lost 1 base and 5 bases, there was a span of 8 bases. The germline V gene has CDR1 MGHRA and CDR2 YSYEKL. The sequence was collected from a human donor who had COVID-19. The sample here was effector memory CD4+ T cells from blood, taken before the COVID-19 pandemic. V and J are TRBV4-1 and TRBJ2-5; tentatively, D is TRBD2 (5 bases). In nucleotides, the CDR3 is TGCGCCAGCAGCCAAGGTAGCGTCGAGACCCAGTACTTC. Translating gives CASSQGSVETQYF.